This is a list of T cell receptor beta chains from one sample in a study of shared T cell receptors in the human thymus. Assay: immunoSEQ multiplex PCR; the TCRdb copy retains only in-frame clones and omits some. The repertoire consists of roughly 550,000 clones, with 75% to 80% occurring once and the leading ten covering more than 0.01%. The sample was also reused in another study, on human thymus T cells.

Source material: thymocytes. These receptors were obtained from a boy younger than two with a congenital heart defect. CDR3s include the opening cysteine and the closing phenylalanine or tryptophan. The order of the fields is D gene, J gene, clone size, CDR3 length, V gene, CDR3 DNA, CDR3 protein. A D gene is named only where the DNA matches it firmly. Clone size is given for some rows only: seen once, a few or many times, or a class if the clone is expanded.

d_gene: TRBD1; j_gene: TRBJ2-1; abundance: -; len: 15; v_gene: TRBV5-6; CDR3nt: TGTGCCAGCAGGTTTGAGGGACAGGGGGCTCTTGAGCAGTTCTTC; CDR3aa: CASRFEGQGALEQFF
d_gene: TRBD2; j_gene: TRBJ2-4; abundance: -; len: 16; v_gene: TRBV2; CDR3nt: TGTGCCAGCAGTGAGTGCGGTAGCGGGAGCGAAAACATTCAGTACTTC; CDR3aa: CASSECGSGSENIQYF
d_gene: -; j_gene: TRBJ1-5; abundance: -; len: 14; v_gene: TRBV10-1; CDR3nt: TGCGCCAGCAGTGAGTCAAGGGAGAATCAGCCCCAGCATTTT; CDR3aa: CASSESRENQPQHF
d_gene: TRBD2; j_gene: TRBJ2-1; abundance: -; len: 18; v_gene: TRBV4-3; CDR3nt: TGCGCCAGCAGCCAAGCCCCTAGTCGACTAGCGGGAGTCGATGAGCAGTTCTTC; CDR3aa: CASSQAPSRLAGVDEQFF
d_gene: TRBD2; j_gene: TRBJ2-3; abundance: -; len: 15; v_gene: TRBV5-4; CDR3nt: TGTGCCAGCAGCTTGGGGCGGGAGAACACAGATACGCAGTATTTT; CDR3aa: CASSLGRENTDTQYF
d_gene: TRBD1; j_gene: TRBJ1-2; abundance: -; len: 13; v_gene: TRBV6-6; CDR3nt: TGTGCCAGCAGTTTCGGACAGGAATTTGGCTACACCTTC; CDR3aa: CASSFGQEFGYTF
d_gene: -; j_gene: TRBJ1-5; abundance: -; len: 13; v_gene: TRBV28; CDR3nt: TGTGCCAGCAGTGCAAACACCAATCAGCCCCAGCATTTT; CDR3aa: CASSANTNQPQHF
d_gene: -; j_gene: TRBJ2-7; abundance: -; len: 16; v_gene: TRBV4-1; CDR3nt: TGCGCCAGCAGCCAAGAACTGGCACAGGGCCTCTACGAGCAGTACTTC; CDR3aa: CASSQELAQGLYEQYF
d_gene: TRBD2; j_gene: TRBJ2-5; abundance: -; len: 16; v_gene: TRBV19; CDR3nt: TGTGCCAGTAGTCCACGACTAGCGGGAGTCCCGGAGACCCAGTACTTC; CDR3aa: CASSPRLAGVPETQYF
d_gene: TRBD1; j_gene: TRBJ2-7; abundance: -; len: 14; v_gene: TRBV6-5; CDR3nt: TGTGCCGGTTCGGTGGGGACAGGATCCTACGAGCAGTACTTC; CDR3aa: CAGSVGTGSYEQYF
d_gene: -; j_gene: TRBJ2-2; abundance: -; len: 16; v_gene: TRBV13; CDR3nt: TGTGCCAGCAGCTTATCACGAGGGGGGAACACCGGGGAGCTGTTTTTT; CDR3aa: CASSLSRGGNTGELFF
d_gene: TRBD2; j_gene: TRBJ2-7; abundance: few; len: 16; v_gene: TRBV5-4; CDR3nt: TGTGCCAGCAGCCCGGGACTAGCGGAAAACTCCTACGAGCAGTACTTC; CDR3aa: CASSPGLAENSYEQYF
d_gene: TRBD2; j_gene: TRBJ2-7; abundance: once; len: 17; v_gene: TRBV11-2; CDR3nt: TGTGCCAGCAGCCCGAGGAGAACTAGCGGGAGGGCCGACTGGCAGTACTTC; CDR3aa: CASSPRRTSGRADWQYF
d_gene: TRBD2; j_gene: TRBJ2-1; abundance: -; len: 15; v_gene: TRBV25-1; CDR3nt: TGTGCCAGCAGTGCCCGGACTAGCCCTCGCAATGAGCAGTTCTTC; CDR3aa: CASSARTSPRNEQFF
d_gene: -; j_gene: TRBJ1-4; abundance: -; len: 13; v_gene: TRBV6-5; CDR3nt: TGTGCCAGCAGTCTTGCAACTAATGAAAAACTGTTTTTT; CDR3aa: CASSLATNEKLFF
d_gene: -; j_gene: TRBJ2-7; abundance: -; len: 18; v_gene: TRBV2; CDR3nt: TGTGCCAGCAGTGAAGGAGTGAAGGGCGGGGACGCTTCCTACGAGCAGTACTTC; CDR3aa: CASSEGVKGGDASYEQYF
d_gene: TRBD2; j_gene: TRBJ2-2; abundance: -; len: 16; v_gene: TRBV9; CDR3nt: TGTGCCAGCAGCTCCCGGACTAGTCGGGACACCGGGGAGCTGTTTTTT; CDR3aa: CASSSRTSRDTGELFF
d_gene: TRBD2; j_gene: TRBJ2-7; abundance: -; len: 17; v_gene: TRBV10-2; CDR3nt: TGCGCCAGCAGTGTTCAATCGACTAGCGGACCACGCCACGAGCAGTACTTC; CDR3aa: CASSVQSTSGPRHEQYF
d_gene: TRBD2; j_gene: TRBJ2-1; abundance: -; len: 20; v_gene: TRBV30; CDR3nt: TGTGCCTGGAGTGTACCCTTTGGGGCTAGCGGGAGGGCCTCCTACAATGAGCAGTTCTTC; CDR3aa: CAWSVPFGASGRASYNEQFF
d_gene: TRBD2; j_gene: TRBJ2-7; abundance: -; len: 21; v_gene: TRBV4-3; CDR3nt: TGCGCCAGCAGCCAAGTTTTTACCCCCCACACTAGCGGGAGTTCCACCTACGAGCAGTACTTC; CDR3aa: CASSQVFTPHTSGSSTYEQYF
d_gene: TRBD2; j_gene: TRBJ2-7; abundance: -; len: 15; v_gene: TRBV2; CDR3nt: TGTGCCAGCGGCCCAGAGCGGGAGGGCCTCGGCGAGCAGTACTTC; CDR3aa: CASGPEREGLGEQYF
d_gene: -; j_gene: TRBJ1-1; abundance: once; len: 14; v_gene: TRBV4-3; CDR3nt: TGCGCCAGCAGCCAAGAGCGGGGTAACACTGAAGCTTTCTTT; CDR3aa: CASSQERGNTEAFF
d_gene: -; j_gene: TRBJ2-5; abundance: -; len: 17; v_gene: TRBV7-6; CDR3nt: TGTGCCAGCAGCTTAGATTCCTCGGGCAGGGGTGGGAAGACCCAGTACTTC; CDR3aa: CASSLDSSGRGGKTQYF
d_gene: TRBD2; j_gene: TRBJ2-6; abundance: -; len: 16; v_gene: TRBV9; CDR3nt: TGTGCCAGCGGGGGGGTCAGGAGCTCTGGGGCCAACGTCCTGACTTTC; CDR3aa: CASGGVRSSGANVLTF
d_gene: TRBD2; j_gene: TRBJ2-1; abundance: -; len: 19; v_gene: TRBV28; CDR3nt: TGTGCCAGCAGGCCACCTAGCGGGAGGGCCCCGAGCTCCTACAATGAGCAGTTCTTC; CDR3aa: CASRPPSGRAPSSYNEQFF
d_gene: TRBD1; j_gene: TRBJ2-7; abundance: -; len: 12; v_gene: TRBV5-4; CDR3nt: TGTGCCAGCAGCTTAAGACAGGGGAGAACGTACTTC; CDR3aa: CASSLRQGRTYF
d_gene: TRBD2; j_gene: TRBJ2-5; abundance: -; len: 16; v_gene: TRBV4-1; CDR3nt: TGCGCCAGCAGCTCCGGACTAGCGGAGATACAAGAGACCCAGTACTTC; CDR3aa: CASSSGLAEIQETQYF
d_gene: TRBD1; j_gene: TRBJ1-5; abundance: -; len: 15; v_gene: TRBV10-3; CDR3nt: TGTGCCATCAGTGAGTCGGCAGGGGGAAATCAGCCCCAGCATTTT; CDR3aa: CAISESAGGNQPQHF
d_gene: TRBD1; j_gene: TRBJ2-7; abundance: few; len: 16; v_gene: TRBV4-1; CDR3nt: TGCGCCAGCAGCCTTACCCGGGACAGGGCGATCAACGAGCAGTACTTC; CDR3aa: CASSLTRDRAINEQYF
d_gene: -; j_gene: TRBJ2-1; abundance: few; len: 17; v_gene: TRBV15; CDR3nt: TGTGCCACCAGCAGAGATCCCAGGGGGGTAAACGGGGGTGAGCAGTTCTTC; CDR3aa: CATSRDPRGVNGGEQFF
d_gene: -; j_gene: TRBJ2-5; abundance: -; len: 10; v_gene: TRBV29-1; CDR3nt: TGCAGCGTAGCATACGAGACCCAGTACTTC; CDR3aa: CSVAYETQYF
d_gene: -; j_gene: TRBJ2-2; abundance: -; len: 15; v_gene: TRBV4-3; CDR3nt: TGCGCCAGCAGCCCCTCAAAACGGGGTTGGGGGGAGCTGTTTTTT; CDR3aa: CASSPSKRGWGELFF
d_gene: -; j_gene: TRBJ2-1; abundance: -; len: 14; v_gene: TRBV6-5; CDR3nt: TGTGCCAGCGGGTCAGTGCGAGGAGACAATGAGCAGTTCTTC; CDR3aa: CASGSVRGDNEQFF
d_gene: TRBD2; j_gene: TRBJ2-3; abundance: -; len: 18; v_gene: TRBV28; CDR3nt: TGTGCCAGCAGTTTTTTCGCTAGCGGGAGGGCCCGTCCAGATACGCAGTATTTT; CDR3aa: CASSFFASGRARPDTQYF
d_gene: TRBD1; j_gene: TRBJ1-4; abundance: -; len: 13; v_gene: TRBV10-2; CDR3nt: TGCGCCAGCAGCCTGACAGGGACTGAAAAACTGTTTTTT; CDR3aa: CASSLTGTEKLFF